The 21 T cell receptor beta chains presented below share a single source sample, sequenced in a study of cytomegalovirus exposure and HLA in healthy donors. 13 Jbeta primers and 60 Vbeta primers were used for the PCR. The method was immunoSEQ multiplex PCR; TCRdb's version includes in-frame clones alone and lacks a portion of them. The sample yields 150,000 to 200,000 clones, roughly 80% seen once. The sample was PBMCs. The receptor source for this set is a man between 45 and 60 years old in good health and CMV-seronegative.

The V and J genes are TRBV5-6 and TRBJ2-2; 13 nucleotides agree with TRBD2. Germline lookup yields CDR1 SGHDT and CDR2 YYEEEE. V lost 4 bases to trimming and J lost 3 bases; unmatched junction nucleotides: 6. This CDR3 is 17 amino acids long. The CDR3 nucleotides are TGTGCCAGCAGCCGGACTAGCGGGGGCTATTACACCGGGGAGCTGTTTTTT. This translates into CASSRTSGGYYTGELFF.

The chain employs TRBV6-5 and TRBJ2-5, with 7 bases lining up with TRBD2. Germline V gene data show CDR1 as MNHEY and CDR2 as SVGAGI. The ends lost 7 bases at V and 4 bases at J; junction bases unmatched: 12. The CDR3 is made up of 15 amino acids. As DNA, the CDR3 is TGTGCCAGCACTCCCGGGTTAGGGGAGGGAGAGACCCAGTACTTC. Amino acids: CASTPGLGEGETQYF.

This clone has more than one count but fewer than ten. The chain uses TRBV10-3 and TRBJ1-1; D remains ambiguous. V was pared by 5 bases and J by 1 base, with 8 bases between. Germline loops: CDR1 ENHRY, CDR2 SYGVKD. This CDR3 is 13 amino acids long. The CDR3 DNA follows: TGTGCCATCAGTAAAACTGCGAACACTGAAGCTTTCTTT. It specifies CAISKTANTEAFF.

V and J are TRBV4-3 and TRBJ2-2, with TRBD2 as a possible D gene (5 bases). From germline, CDR1 is LGHNA and CDR2 YSLEER. The V and J ends lost 0 bases and 0 bases respectively, with 11 bases between them. CDR3 length: 17 residues. For the CDR3, the DNA is TGCGCCAGCAGCCAAGATGTAGAGGGTTCGAACACCGGGGAGCTGTTTTTT. Residues: CASSQDVEGSNTGELFF.

The rearrangement uses TRBV6-5 and TRBJ1-2; 8 nucleotides align to TRBD1. This CDR3 contains 15 residues. Trimming cost V 0 bases and J 4 bases; bases outside gene matches: 4. Germline V gene lookup returns CDR1 MNHEY and CDR2 SVGAGI. The DNA of the CDR3 is TGTGCCAGCAGTTACTCACAGGGGGGGGCCTATGGCTACACCTTC. This gives the protein CASSYSQGGAYGYTF.

This clone has just a few counts. V is TRBV5-6 and J is TRBJ1-1; perhaps TRBD1 as D (6 bases). Germline V gives CDR1 SGHDT, CDR2 YYEEEE. V lost 2 bases and J lost 4, with 6 bases in between. This CDR3 region has 12 residues. The CDR3 protein is CASSFRGTEAFF. The CDR3, as DNA: TGTGCCAGCAGCTTCAGGGGCACTGAAGCTTTCTTT.

This chain uses TRBV6-6 with TRBJ2-7, with D unclear. This CDR3 has 13 amino acids. V lost 5 bases and J lost 3, with 11 bases in between. The germline V gene encodes CDR1 MNHNY and CDR2 SVGAGI (reference sequence). The CDR3 DNA reads as TGTGCCAGCAGTCCATCGACTCTCTACGAGCAGTACTTC. This gives the protein CASSPSTLYEQYF.

In this sample, this clone turned up a few times. V and J are TRBV27 and TRBJ2-5, with a possible D match to TRBD2 (6 bases). This CDR3 region has 14 residues. Trimming cost V 6 bases and J 7 bases, with 18 bases left between them. Germline assignment: CDR1 MNHEY and CDR2 SMNVEV (reference sequence). The DNA for the CDR3 is TGTGCCAGCAGCTTCCGGGGGTACGAAGTGACCCAGTACTTC. Protein sequence: CASSFRGYEVTQYF.

This chain joins TRBV6-5 and TRBJ1-1, with TRBD1 matching over 12 bases. The CDR3 runs to 14 residues. Trimming took 5 bases from V and 8 from J; bases not matched to a gene: 6. The V gene's germline CDR1 is MNHEY and CDR2 SVGAGI. CDR3 amino acids: CASSQPGQGAEAFF. The CDR3 DNA sequence: TGTGCCAGCAGTCAACCGGGACAGGGGGCCGAAGCTTTCTTT.

This clone was seen just once. The chain links TRBV7-2 to TRBJ1-5; D is possibly TRBD1 (6 bases). The germline V and J ends were trimmed by 5 bases and 6 bases, with 14 bases remaining between them. The CDR3 contains 14 residues. In germline, CDR1 is SGHTA, CDR2 FQGNSA. CDR3 protein: CASSQQGFGQPQHF. The CDR3 coding sequence is TGTGCCAGCAGCCAACAGGGATTCGGTCAGCCCCAGCATTTT.

The J gene is TRBJ2-5, the V gene TRBV10-3; TRBD2 aligns across 7 bases. CDR1 ENHRY and CDR2 SYGVKD come from the germline V gene. This CDR3 contains 15 residues. Trimming removed 6 bases from V and 0 bases from J; junction bases left unmatched: 7. CDR3 loop: CAIRKGRGNQETQYF. The CDR3 region has the DNA TGTGCCATCAGGAAGGGGCGGGGGAACCAAGAGACCCAGTACTTC.

The chain has TRBV7-2 and TRBJ1-6; 9 bases agree with TRBD1. The ends lost 5 bases at V and 6 bases at J; junction bases unmatched: 5. The CDR3 totals 15 residues. CDR1 and CDR2 from the germline V gene are SGHTA and FQGNSA. The CDR3 DNA follows: TGTGCCAGCAGCGACCGGACAGGGGTTAATTCACCCCTCCACTTT. This gives the protein CASSDRTGVNSPLHF.

The chain carries TRBV7-2 and TRBJ1-2; possibly TRBD1 for D (5 bases). The V and J ends lost 4 bases and 1 base respectively, with 10 bases between them. The CDR3 has 14 amino acids. From germline, CDR1 is SGHTA and CDR2 FQGNSA. The CDR3 here is CASSSEDINYGYTF. As DNA, the CDR3 is TGTGCCAGCAGCTCCGAGGACATTAACTATGGCTACACCTTC.

This clone has a single count. The V gene is TRBV10-3, the J gene TRBJ2-1, with 9 bases matching TRBD1. CDR3 size: 14 residues. Trimming at V came to 4 bases and at J to 8 bases, leaving 6 bases not matched to a gene. Per germline, CDR1 ENHRY and CDR2 SYGVKD. This chain's CDR3 is CAISASGQGDEQFF. The CDR3 bases are TGTGCCATCAGTGCCTCGGGACAGGGAGATGAGCAGTTCTTC.

By share, this clone counts as medium-sized (0.01 to 0.1%). V is TRBV4-3 and J is TRBJ1-1; 10 bases agree with TRBD1. CDR1 and CDR2 from the germline V gene are LGHNA and YSLEER. V lost 0 bases and J lost 0; bases outside the gene matches: 4. This CDR3 contains 17 residues. The CDR3 loop is CASSQDGGQGLNTEAFF. The CDR3 DNA reads TGCGCCAGCAGCCAAGACGGGGGACAGGGGTTGAACACTGAAGCTTTCTTT.

The rearrangement joins TRBV7-8 to TRBJ1-1; D uncertain. Trimming stripped 4 bases from V and 8 bases from J, with 11 bases between. The CDR3 contains 12 residues. The germline CDR1 and CDR2 sequences are SGHVS and FQNEAQ. The CDR3 sequence: CASSSNTQEAFF. DNA for the CDR3: TGTGCCAGCAGCTCGAACACACAAGAAGCTTTCTTT.

This clone was recorded a few times. CDR3 region: CASSPGQDSTDTQYF. Here the CDR3 DNA reads TGTGCCAGCAGCCCAGGACAAGATAGCACAGATACGCAGTATTTT. The chain combines TRBV7-9 with TRBJ2-3; D might be TRBD1 (5 bases). Between the trimmed V and J ends, which lost 5 bases and 0 bases, there was a span of 12 bases. Germline CDR1 is SEHNR and CDR2 is FQNEAQ (reference sequence). The CDR3 runs to 15 residues.

J is TRBJ1-3 and V is TRBV30; 8 positions agree with TRBD1. Germline V CDR1 and CDR2: GTSNPN, SVGIG (reference sequence). V dropped 5 bases and J dropped 2; count of bases not matched to a gene: 2. This CDR3 contains 13 residues. The CDR3 sequence is CAWDRGAGNTIYF. In nucleotides, the CDR3 is TGTGCCTGGGACAGGGGTGCTGGAAACACCATATATTTT. Together with reference TRBV30 and TRBJ1-3, the CDR3 gives the full variable domain: SQTIHQWPATLVQPVGSPLSLECTVEGTSNPNLYWYRQAAGRGLQLLFYSVGIGQISSEVPQNLSASRPQDRQFILSSKKLLLSDSGFYLCAWDRGAGNTIYFGEGSWLTVV.

This clone was counted between two and nine times. The chain uses TRBV9 and TRBJ2-1; TRBD2 agrees at 10 bases. The germline gives CDR1 SGDLS, CDR2 YYNGEE. The CDR3 is 17 amino acids. V was pared by 4 bases and J by 6 bases, with 13 bases of the junction left unmatched. The DNA of the CDR3 is TGTGCCAGCAGCCCTCGAGCCCCAGCGGGGGGGACCAATGAGCAGTTCTTC. It yields the protein CASSPRAPAGGTNEQFF.

V usage is TRBV15 and J usage is TRBJ2-5; maybe TRBD1 (6 bases). This CDR3 spans 14 amino acids. V lost 0 bases and J 5 bases, leaving 10 bases between the germline ends. Germline CDR1 and CDR2: LNHNV and YYDKDF (reference sequence). The CDR3 region is CATSRETGLETQYF. As DNA, the CDR3 is TGTGCCACCAGCAGAGAAACAGGGCTTGAGACCCAGTACTTC.

V usage is TRBV14 and J usage is TRBJ2-3; the match to TRBD2 covers 10 bases. The V segment lost 2 bases and the J segment 3 bases; nucleotides outside the gene matches: 11. The CDR3 has 18 amino acids. Germline values: CDR1 SGHDN, CDR2 FVKESK. The DNA for the CDR3 is TGTGCCAGCAGCCAAAGACTAGCGGGCTTAACTGCTACAGATACGCAGTATTTT. Translated, it gives CASSQRLAGLTATDTQYF.